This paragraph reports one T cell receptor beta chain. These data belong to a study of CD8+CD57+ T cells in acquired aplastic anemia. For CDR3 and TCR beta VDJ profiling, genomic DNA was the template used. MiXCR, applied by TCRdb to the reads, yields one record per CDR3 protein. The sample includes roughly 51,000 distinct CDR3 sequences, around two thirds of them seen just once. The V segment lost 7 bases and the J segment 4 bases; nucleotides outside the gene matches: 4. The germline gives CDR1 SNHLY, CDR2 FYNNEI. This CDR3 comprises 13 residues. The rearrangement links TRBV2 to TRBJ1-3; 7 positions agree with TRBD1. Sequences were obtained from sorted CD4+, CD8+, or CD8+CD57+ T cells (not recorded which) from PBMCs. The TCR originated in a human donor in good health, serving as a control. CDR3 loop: CASTDRVGNTIYF. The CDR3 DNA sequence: TGTGCCAGCACCGACAGGGTAGGAAACACCATATATTTT. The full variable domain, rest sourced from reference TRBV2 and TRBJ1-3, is EPEVTQTPSHQVTQMGQEVILRCVPISNHLYFYWYRQILGQKVEFLVSFYNNEISEKSEIFDDQFSVERPDGSNFTLKIRSTKLEDSAMYFCASTDRVGNTIYFGEGSWLTVV.